The sequence of this TCR beta chain was determined in a study of shared clonotypes between healthy human individuals. Overall study: Each donor contributed plates that comprised three CD4 naive, three CD4 memory, two CD8 naive and one CD8 memory. Study-level results: Generally, estimated richness proved larger in naive subsets than it did in memory subsets. The represented genetic and exposure-history diversity was limited by the small number of donors. Clonotypes which were not shared had lower generation probabilities than clonotypes that all four donors shared.

To note about this clone: Its antigen is undetermined.

Sequencing was performed with immunoSEQ multiplex PCR; in TCRdb, only in-frame clones are kept and a portion is missing. Counted here are about 2.3 million clones, more than 85% occurring once; the ten biggest clones make up around 0.4%. Germline-derived CDR1 and CDR2 are SEHNR and FQNEAQ (reference sequence). This CDR3 region has 11 residues. V lost 5 bases, J lost 5 bases, and 6 bases lay in between. The chain joins TRBV7-9 to TRBJ2-5; D gene ambiguous. The sample consisted of naive CD4+ T cells from PBMCs. The subset here: CD45RA+ positively selected. The sequence was collected from a man aged 18 to 30 in good health. Some clones in this sample may be carry-over from other donors' samples. The CDR3 coding sequence is TGTGCCAGCAGCGATCGGGAGACCCAGTACTTC. This gives the protein CASSDRETQYF.